The clone carrying this T cell receptor beta chain was detected only once. Antigen unknown. The data derive from a study of T cell responses to AZD1222 COVID-19 vaccine. Clones were read by immunoSEQ multiplex PCR, and TCRdb kept only the in-frame ones, dropping some. This table has about 260,000 clones, 93% appearing once. General observations from the study: Unmutated variant regions are reportedly targeted by nearly half of spike-specific TCRs. Spike-specific TCRs gained breadth and depth after people received two AZD1222 doses. No repertoire was sampled before or during the peak T cell response, only after it.

This CDR3 is 13 amino acids long. V lost 1 base to trimming and J lost 4 bases; unmatched junction nucleotides: 0. Germline assignment: CDR1 SGHTA and CDR2 FQGTGA. The rearrangement uses TRBV7-3 and TRBJ1-1; TRBD1 agrees at 7 bases. The TCR was taken from an adult in good health. The input for sequencing was peripheral blood, taken on day 0 of AZD1222 vaccination. The CDR3 region is CASSLRQGTEAFF. As DNA, the CDR3 is TGTGCCAGCAGCTTAAGACAGGGCACTGAAGCTTTCTTT.